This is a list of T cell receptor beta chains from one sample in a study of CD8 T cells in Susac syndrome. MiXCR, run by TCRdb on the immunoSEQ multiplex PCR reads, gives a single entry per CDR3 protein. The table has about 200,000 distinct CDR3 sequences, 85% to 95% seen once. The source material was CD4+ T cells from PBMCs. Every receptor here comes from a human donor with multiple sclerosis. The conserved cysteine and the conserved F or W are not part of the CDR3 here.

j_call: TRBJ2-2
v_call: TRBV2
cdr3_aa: ASSVSGAGTGELF

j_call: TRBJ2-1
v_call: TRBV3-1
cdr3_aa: ASSHGTASNEQF

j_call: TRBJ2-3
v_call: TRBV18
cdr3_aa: ASSQRTDTQY

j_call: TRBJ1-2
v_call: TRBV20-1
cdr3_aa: SARYRGDYGYT

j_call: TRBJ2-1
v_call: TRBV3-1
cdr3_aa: ASSQVDQEQF

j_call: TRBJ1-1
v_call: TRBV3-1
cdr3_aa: ASSQVAGTTTEAF

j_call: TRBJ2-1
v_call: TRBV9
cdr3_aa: ASSPDVRMYNEQF

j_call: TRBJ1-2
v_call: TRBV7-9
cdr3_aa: ASSLVRNYGYT

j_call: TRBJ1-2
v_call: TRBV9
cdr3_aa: ASSAGTEKK

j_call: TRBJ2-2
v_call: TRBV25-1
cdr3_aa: ASSVGAGELF

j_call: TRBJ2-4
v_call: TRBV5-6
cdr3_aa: ASSLQGAIQY

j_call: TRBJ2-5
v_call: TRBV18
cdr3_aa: ASSPVRPQETQY

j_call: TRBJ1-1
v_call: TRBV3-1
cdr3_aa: ASTMTTFGTEAF

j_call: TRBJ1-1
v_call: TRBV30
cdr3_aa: AWTVGAEAF

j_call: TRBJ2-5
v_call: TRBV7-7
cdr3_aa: ASSRQPGGTQETQY

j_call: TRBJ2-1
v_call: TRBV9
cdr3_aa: ASSVGTSSYNEQF

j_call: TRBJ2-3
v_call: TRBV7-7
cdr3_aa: ASSLGGGGPTDTQY

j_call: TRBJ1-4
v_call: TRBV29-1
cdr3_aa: SVAQNRNEKLF

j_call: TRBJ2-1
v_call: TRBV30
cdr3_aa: AWSVSWTVNNEQF

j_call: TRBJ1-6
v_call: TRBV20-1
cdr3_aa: SARGQGRNNSPLH

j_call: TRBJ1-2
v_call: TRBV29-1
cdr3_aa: SGHRENDGYT

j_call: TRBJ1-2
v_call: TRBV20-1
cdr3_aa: SAPKSYGYT

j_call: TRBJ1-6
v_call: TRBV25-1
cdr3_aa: ASRAPLGRDNSPLH

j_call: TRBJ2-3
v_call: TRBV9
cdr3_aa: ASSGGAPGLLDTQY